This TCR beta chain was sequenced during a study of cytomegalovirus exposure and HLA in healthy donors. Concerning this clone itself: Its antigen is not identified.

With 60 Vbeta and 13 Jbeta primers, the PCR was carried out. The table came from immunoSEQ multiplex PCR; TCRdb's copy has only in-frame clones and leaves some out. The sample contains 120,000 to 150,000 clones, more than 60% of which appear only once. The CDR3 runs 18 residues. The germline gives CDR1 SGHRS, CDR2 YFSETQ. Trimming at V came to 4 bases and at J to 0 bases, leaving 11 bases not matched to a gene. Study-wide results and limits: Reports indicate that TCR beta sequences accurately predicted the HLA-A and HLA-B alleles of most subjects. Among TCR beta chains, those listed as cytomegalovirus-associated numbered around 160. The classifier reportedly diagnosed cytomegalovirus status with high specificity and sensitivity. The authors considered a cluster of highly shared sequence variants likely to be a sequencing artifact.

The chain employs TRBV5-1 and TRBJ2-4; 9 bases agree with TRBD1. The receptor comes from a man between 35 and 55 years old in good health and CMV-seronegative. The sequenced material came from PBMCs. The CDR3 here is CASSLTGTGSLAKNIQYF. For the CDR3, the DNA is TGCGCCAGCAGCCTAACCGGGACAGGGTCCCTAGCCAAAAACATTCAGTACTTC. The variable domain in full, completed from reference TRBV5-1 and TRBJ2-4, reads KAGVTQTPRYLIKTRGQQVTLSCSPISGHRSVSWYQQTPGQGLQFLFEYFSETQRNKGNFPGRFSGRQFSNSRSEMNVSTLELGDSALYLCASSLTGTGSLAKNIQYFGAGTRLSVL.